This paragraph covers one T cell receptor beta chain sequence. Its antigen is as yet unknown. The table came from immunoSEQ multiplex PCR; TCRdb's copy has only in-frame clones and leaves some out. The sample table sets out some 9,200 clones. In germline, CDR1 is SGHRS, CDR2 YFSETQ. The CDR3 consists of 13 residues. The record lacks a DNA sequence. This sample was included in a study of synovial regulatory T cells in juvenile arthritis. Broader study findings: iaTreg cells shared more CDR3 sequences with synovial Tregs than other blood Tregs did. TCR diversity was lower in inflammation-associated blood Treg cells than in other blood Treg cells.

The roughly eleven donors had active juvenile idiopathic arthritis, with 3 polyarticular and 8 oligoarticular cases. Patients were aged median about 12 years with disease lasting median about 7 years. This sequence was found in a donor younger than 30 with juvenile idiopathic arthritis. Sequenced material: Treg cells from blood. Subset defined: remaining (HLA-DR-negative) circulating blood Treg cells. This sequence joins TRBV5-1 and TRBJ2-1; there is no DNA to check the TCRdb D call of TRBD2. The CDR3 region is CASRLAEYNEQFF.